This TCR beta chain stems from a study of T cell repertoires in cytomegalovirus infection. On the study more broadly: Recently identified HLA-C-restricted and well-studied HLA-B-restricted CMV epitopes were used. CMV infection and matching HLA type were both indicated by public TCR beta signatures.

TCRdb itself ran the reads through MiXCR, one entry per CDR3 protein. This table holds around 900,000 distinct CDR3 sequences, roughly 30% found once. There are a few counts of this clonotype. Its antigen remains unknown. Germline CDR1 reads LNHDA; CDR2 reads SQIVND (reference sequence). The CDR3 runs 16 residues. V shed 5 bases and J 2 bases; nucleotides not matched to a gene: 12. The source was cultured CD8+ T cells from PBMCs, collected from culture after CMV antigen stimulation. The receptor's source is a human donor in good health (CMV status not recorded). Some clones in this sample may be carry-over from other donors' samples. J is TRBJ2-7 and V is TRBV19; 7 positions agree with TRBD2. Here the CDR3 reads CASSDRAAGETYEQYF. The CDR3 DNA is TGTGCCAGTAGTGACCGGGCGGCGGGGGAGACCTACGAGCAGTACTTC. The full variable domain, with the rest looked up from reference TRBV19 and TRBJ2-7, is DGGITQSPKYLFRKEGQNVTLSCEQNLNHDAMYWYRQDPGQGLRLIYYSQIVNDFQKGDIAEGYSVSREKKESFPLTVTSAQKNPTAFYLCASSDRAAGETYEQYFGPGTRLTVT.